The 28 T cell receptor beta chains listed next were all sequenced from one sample in a study of vaccination and CD4 T cells after COVID-19. No cognate antigen is known for these TCRs. This sample's treatment: approximately nine-day PBMC culture with coronavirus spike peptide pools or control peptides (ViraFEST assay). Sequencing of cultured CD4+ T cell DNA used the Oncomine TCR Beta short-read assay. MiXCR, run by TCRdb on the PCR reads, gives a single entry per CDR3 protein. The sample holds roughly 16,000 distinct CDR3 sequences; 26% are singletons and the top ten take approximately 23%. The sample taken for sequencing was cultured CD4+ T cells from blood. These receptor sequences come from a human donor with COVID-19.

Only a few counts were recorded for this clonotype. The chain uses TRBV20-1 and TRBJ1-3; 7 nucleotides line up with TRBD1. Germline loops: CDR1 DFQATT, CDR2 SNEGSKA (reference sequence). The CDR3 runs to 16 residues. Trimming at V came to 0 bases and at J to 2 bases, leaving 7 bases not matched to a gene. The DNA for the CDR3 is TGCAGTGCTAGAGATCCCTCTACAGGGGCTGGAAACACCATATATTTT. Protein sequence: CSARDPSTGAGNTIYF.

This clonotype was detected a few times. The chain uses TRBV7-9 and TRBJ1-5; 8 nucleotides line up with TRBD1. Germline V gives CDR1 SEHNR, CDR2 FQNEAQ (reference sequence). Unmatched junction bases numbered 9, after V lost 4 bases and J lost 4 bases. This CDR3 has 16 amino acids. The CDR3 reads CASSSSGTGGNQPQHF. CDR3 nucleotides: TGTGCCAGCAGCTCATCTGGCACAGGGGGGAATCAGCCCCAGCATTTT.

This clonotype showed up just a few times. The chain links TRBV7-9 to TRBJ1-1; D may be TRBD1 (5 bases). This CDR3 is built from 13 residues. CDR1 SEHNR and CDR2 FQNEAQ come from the germline V gene (reference sequence). V lost 8 bases and J 1 base, leaving 11 bases between the germline ends. The CDR3 protein is CASLRATNTEAFF. The DNA for the CDR3 is TGTGCCAGCCTCAGGGCTACGAACACTGAAGCTTTCTTT.

The J gene is TRBJ1-5, the V gene TRBV7-2; a weak D match, TRBD1 (6 bases). Trimming left V 0 bases short and J 2 bases short, with 14 bases between. Germline assignment: CDR1 SGHTA and CDR2 FQGNSA. The CDR3 has 17 residues. The CDR3 region has the DNA TGTGCCAGCAGCTTAGCGGGGGGGCAGTTTCGCAATCAGCCCCAGCATTTT. It translates to CASSLAGGQFRNQPQHF.

J is TRBJ2-7 and V is TRBV6-5, with D unresolved. Germline V gene data show CDR1 as MNHEY and CDR2 as SVGAGI. The CDR3 is made up of 13 amino acids. Trimming left V 3 bases short and J 3 bases short, with 9 bases between. Written as DNA, the CDR3 is TGTGCCAGCAGTTATGGGCCGCGCTACGAGCAGTACTTC. Encoded protein: CASSYGPRYEQYF.

This clonotype occurred a few times. The J gene is TRBJ2-2, the V gene TRBV20-1, with D tentatively TRBD2 (5 bases). Between the trimmed V and J ends, which lost 6 bases and 6 bases, there was a span of 11 bases. The CDR3 totals 12 residues. Germline V CDR1 and CDR2: DFQATT, SNEGSKA (reference sequence). The CDR3 nucleotides read TGCAGTGCCGAGGGTTCTCCCGGGGAGCTGTTTTTT. Translated: CSAEGSPGELFF.

This clonotype was found a few times. The chain links TRBV18 to TRBJ1-6; 7 bases are a match to TRBD1. The V gene end was trimmed by 4 bases and the J gene end by 6 bases; junction bases not matched to a gene: 6. The CDR3 is 15 amino acids. CDR1 is KGHSH and CDR2 is LQKENI in the germline V gene. The CDR3 DNA reads TGTGCCAGCTCACGGGATCAGGGGGGTAATTCACCCCTCCACTTT. This codes for CASSRDQGGNSPLHF.

The chain has TRBV6-5 and TRBJ2-2, with 9 bases fitting TRBD2. This CDR3 is 15 amino acids long. V lost 2 bases and J lost 7; bases outside the gene matches: 5. Germline-derived CDR1 and CDR2 are MNHEY and SVGAGI. In DNA, the CDR3 is TGTGCCAGCAGTTACCGTGGCGGGGGGGACGGGGAGCTGTTTTTT. Its translation: CASSYRGGGDGELFF.

The chain links TRBV29-1 to TRBJ1-4; D might be TRBD1 (5 bases). Per the germline V gene, CDR1 is SQVTM and CDR2 is ANQGSEA. V lost 4 bases and J 5 bases, leaving 8 bases between the germline ends. This CDR3 has 12 residues. The CDR3 DNA reads as TGCAGCGTTGGGACAAGAAATGAAAAACTGTTTTTT. It translates to CSVGTRNEKLFF.

The sample holds a few counts of this clonotype. The chain recombines TRBV15 with TRBJ2-3, with D perhaps matching TRBD1 (5 bases). V was shortened by 0 bases and J by 5 bases, with 18 bases between the two germline ends. CDR3 length: 17 residues. The germline V gene has CDR1 LNHNV and CDR2 YYDKDF (reference sequence). The CDR3 spells CATSRDPAGSGVDTQYF. CDR3 bases: TGTGCCACCAGCAGAGATCCGGCAGGGTCAGGAGTAGATACGCAGTATTTT.

This clonotype came up a few times. Sequence at one end of the junction differs from germline and may be a read error. The rearrangement links TRBV20-1 to TRBJ1-1; 9 bases are a match to TRBD1. Germline lookup yields CDR1 DFQATT and CDR2 SNEGSKA (reference sequence). This CDR3 region has 14 residues. The DNA for the CDR3 is TGCAGTGCCAGAGGAGGGACAGGGTTCACTGAAGCTTTCTTT. Its translation: CSARGGTGFTEAFF.

This clonotype was observed a handful of times. CDR3 coding DNA: TGTGCCAGTCGGCCTCTGGGCGATTCACCCCTCCACTTT. Its translation is CASRPLGDSPLHF. The rearrangement joins TRBV6-1 to TRBJ1-6; no firm D call. The germline V gene encodes CDR1 MNHNS and CDR2 SASEGT. This CDR3 spans 13 amino acids. Deletions cut 9 bases from V and 8 bases from J, with 14 bases between.

This clonotype turned up a few times. The chain uses TRBV6-2 or TRBV6-3 and TRBJ2-7, with 7 bases fitting TRBD2. Losses at the gene ends were 7 bases for V and 2 bases for J; bases not matched to a gene: 8. From germline, CDR1 is MNHEY and CDR2 SVGEGT. CDR3 size: 14 residues. CDR3 region: CASTNWRGTYEQYF. The DNA of the CDR3 is TGTGCCAGCACCAACTGGCGGGGGACCTACGAGCAGTACTTC.

This clonotype was seen a handful of times. V gene TRBV14 combines with J gene TRBJ2-3; the D gene could be TRBD1 or TRBD2 (5 bases each). This CDR3 region has 14 residues. Germline V gene lookup returns CDR1 SGHDN and CDR2 FVKESK. The germline V and J ends were trimmed by 0 bases and 7 bases, with 11 bases remaining between them. CDR3 in DNA: TGTGCCAGCAGCCAAGAAGGGGCCGGGAATACGCAGTATTTT. Translated, it gives CASSQEGAGNTQYF.

This chain connects TRBV5-1 to TRBJ2-7, with D tentatively TRBD1 or TRBD2 (6 bases each). The CDR3 consists of 13 residues. Trimming stripped 4 bases from V and 9 bases from J, with 17 bases between. Germline V gene sequence: CDR1 SGHRS, CDR2 YFSETQ. The CDR3 protein is CASSPEIQGGQYF. CDR3 DNA: TGCGCCAGCAGCCCCGAGATACAGGGAGGGCAGTACTTC.

This clonotype was detected a few times. The gene calls are TRBV7-9 and TRBJ1-2; 8 positions agree with TRBD1. The germline gives CDR1 SEHNR, CDR2 FQNEAQ (reference sequence). This CDR3 spans 16 amino acids. The trim removed 5 bases at V and 12 bases at J, leaving 20 bases unmatched. CDR3 sequence: CASSIHGQGLTMANTF. CDR3 nucleotides: TGTGCCAGCAGCATCCATGGACAGGGCTTAACTATGGCTAACACCTTC.

This clonotype was recorded a few times. The chain employs TRBV28 and TRBJ1-6; no clear D. Trimming pared 4 bases from V and 5 bases from J, leaving 12 bases between. CDR1 MDHEN and CDR2 SYDVKM come from the germline V gene. This CDR3 comprises 15 residues. CDR3 DNA sequence: TGTGCCAGCAGTTCGCCGAAAAGAGATAATTCACCCCTCCACTTT. Translating gives CASSSPKRDNSPLHF. The entire variable domain, with the rest obtained from reference TRBV28 and TRBJ1-6, is as follows: DVKVTQSSRYLVKRTGEKVFLECVQDMDHENMFWYRQDPGLGLRLIYFSYDVKMKEKGDIPEGYSVSREKKERFSLILESASTNQTSMYLCASSSPKRDNSPLHFGNGTRLTVT.

This clonotype was detected a few times. The V and J genes are TRBV7-2 and TRBJ2-1; possibly TRBD2 for D (6 bases). Germline V gives CDR1 SGHTA, CDR2 FQGNSA. This CDR3 has 14 amino acids. V was cut by 5 bases and J by 7 bases, with 15 bases left in between. CDR3 sequence reads: CASSPGTPGNEQFF. As DNA, the CDR3 is TGTGCCAGCAGCCCAGGGACTCCCGGAAATGAGCAGTTCTTC. Full variable domain (remainder filled in from reference TRBV7-2 and TRBJ2-1): GAGVSQSPSNKVTEKGKDVELRCDPISGHTALYWYRQSLGQGLEFLIYFQGNSAPDKSGLPSDRFSAERTGGSVSTLTIQRTQQEDSAVYLCASSPGTPGNEQFFGPGTRLTVL.

This clonotype was seen only a few times. This sequence joins TRBV2 and TRBJ1-3; D is uncertain. The V gene's germline CDR1 is SNHLY and CDR2 FYNNEI. Trimming left V 7 bases short and J 0 bases short, with 10 bases between. The length of the CDR3 is 14 residues. This CDR3 reads CASIYGSSGNTIYF. CDR3 sequence (DNA): TGTGCCAGCATATACGGGAGCTCTGGAAACACCATATATTTT.

The chain joins TRBV9 to TRBJ2-2; 12 nucleotides match TRBD1. The CDR3 consists of 17 residues. V dropped 4 bases and J dropped 5; count of bases not matched to a gene: 9. Germline V gene data show CDR1 as SGDLS and CDR2 as YYNGEE. CDR3 in DNA: TGTGCCAGCAGCCCGAAGAGGGGACAGGGGGCGACCGGGGAGCTGTTTTTT. It specifies CASSPKRGQGATGELFF. The full variable domain, rest sourced from reference TRBV9 and TRBJ2-2, is DSGVTQTPKHLITATGQRVTLRCSPRSGDLSVYWYQQSLDQGLQFLIQYYNGEERAKGNILERFSAQQFPDLHSELNLSSLELGDSALYFCASSPKRGQGATGELFFGEGSRLTVL.

This clonotype has more than one count but fewer than ten. The chain couples TRBV2 to TRBJ1-2; 10 nucleotides line up with TRBD1. Germline V gene lookup returns CDR1 SNHLY and CDR2 FYNNEI. V was clipped by 6 bases and J by 7 bases; unmatched bases: 8. The CDR3 sequence is 14 residues long. CDR3 sequence (DNA): TGTGCCAGCAGGGCCGGGACAGGGGTGCGTGGCTACACCTTC. Its translation is CASRAGTGVRGYTF.

V gene TRBV5-4 combines with J gene TRBJ1-2, with TRBD1 as a possible D gene (6 bases). CDR1 is SGHNT, CDR2 YYREEE, per germline (reference sequence). With 7 bases removed from V and 4 bases from J, the gap between germline ends came to 20 bases. The CDR3 extends over 15 amino acids. CDR3 residues: CASRPTGKSLYGYTF. The CDR3 DNA sequence: TGTGCCAGCCGACCCACAGGGAAGAGCCTCTATGGCTACACCTTC.

The CDR3 reads CASSLNQGVNEQFF. DNA of the CDR3: TGTGCCAGCAGTTTAAATCAGGGGGTGAATGAGCAGTTCTTC. The V gene is TRBV28, the J gene TRBJ2-1; TRBD1 matches at 7 bases. The CDR3 runs 14 residues. Losses at the gene ends were 2 bases for V and 7 bases for J; bases not matched to a gene: 5. Germline V gene lookup returns CDR1 MDHEN and CDR2 SYDVKM.

The chain is built from TRBV12-3 or TRBV12-4 and TRBJ1-1, with D possibly TRBD1 on 6 matching bases. Trimming removed 11 bases from V and 1 base from J, with 14 bases in between. This CDR3 region has 13 residues. In DNA, the CDR3 is TGTGCCGCAACGAGAGGGGGGAACACTGAAGCTTTCTTT. This sequence encodes CAATRGGNTEAFF.

The gene calls are TRBV1 and TRBJ2-3; the table names TRBD2, a call not compared with the DNA. TRBV1 corresponds to a pseudogene. This CDR3 spans 17 amino acids. CDR3 amino acids: CTSSQGTSGGPTDTQYF. For the CDR3, the DNA is TGCACCAGCAGCCAAGGGACTAGCGGGGGACCCACAGATACGCAGTATTTT.

The chain links TRBV5-1 to TRBJ1-2, with a weak D call TRBD1 (5 bases). V lost 2 bases and J lost 0, with 8 bases in between. Germline assignment: CDR1 SGHRS and CDR2 YFSETQ. The CDR3 runs to 14 residues. The CDR3 is CASSFQGSNYGYTF. In DNA, the CDR3 is TGCGCCAGCAGCTTCCAGGGATCTAACTATGGCTACACCTTC.

This clonotype is judged medium-sized. V is TRBV6-1 and J is TRBJ1-2; D is unclear. V lost 7 bases, J lost 3 bases, and 12 bases lay in between. The CDR3 loop spans 13 amino acids. The germline CDR1 and CDR2 sequences are MNHNS and SASEGT. The DNA for the CDR3 is TGTGCCAGCACGGGGTACGTGGACTATGGCTACACCTTC. Translation gives CASTGYVDYGYTF.

CDR3 bases: TGTGCCGGGGCACGGGACAGGGTTTTCAATGAGCAGTTCTTC. Translated: CAGARDRVFNEQFF. The chain employs TRBV2 and TRBJ2-1, with 9 nucleotides matching TRBD1. Unmatched junction bases numbered 11, after V lost 11 bases and J lost 6 bases. The germline V gene encodes CDR1 SNHLY and CDR2 FYNNEI. The CDR3 consists of 14 residues.